This section outlines one T cell receptor (beta chain) sequence together with its context. Its target is unknown. PCR amplification relied on 60 Vbeta primers (plus 13 Jbeta primers). TCRdb's copy holds only in-frame clones and misses some; the assay was immunoSEQ multiplex PCR. The repertoire holds about 190,000 clones, with roughly 80% as singletons. The entry originates in a study of cytomegalovirus exposure and HLA in healthy donors. Study summary: Drawn from HLA-typed donors, tens of millions of unique TCRs were held in an early data release.

Study findings and constraints: TCR beta chain V- and J-gene trimming was linked, in a later analysis, to a missense variant in DCLRE1C. DRB1 showed the most TCR associations and HLA-C the fewest in a later analysis, as rates varied by HLA locus. An observed cluster of highly shared sequence variants was recorded as a likely sequencing artifact.

The CDR3 consists of 16 residues. The germline CDR1 and CDR2 sequences are SGHRS and YFSETQ. Between the trimmed V and J ends, which lost 4 bases and 1 base, there was a span of 16 bases. Sequencing was performed on PBMCs. The clonotype was recovered from a woman under 40 in good health and CMV-seropositive. The V gene is TRBV5-1, the J gene TRBJ2-3, with D unresolved. CDR3 sequence reads: CASSAYPGGGTDTQYF. The CDR3 DNA reads TGCGCCAGCAGCGCCTATCCCGGCGGAGGCACAGATACGCAGTATTTT.